This is a list of T cell receptor beta chains from one sample in a study of human T cells and chemical hapten exposure. Each CDR3 protein is one row after TCRdb ran MiXCR on the RACE reads. Of 95,000 to 150,000 distinct CDR3 sequences listed, around 11% are singletons. The sequencing here drew on whole blood, taken in connection with sensitization to the hapten diphenylcyclopropenone (DPC). All receptors come from a woman between 45 and 65 years old with alopecia areata. Some clones in this sample may be carry-over from other donors' samples. Both conserved end residues are part of each CDR3. D genes are given only for firm matches. The listing skips clone size in some rows; elsewhere it reads once, few, many or a size class.

CDR3nt	CDR3aa	d_gene	abundance	v_gene	j_gene
TGCGCCAGCAGTCGACGTAGGGCCGACACAGCCACAGATACGCAGTATTTT	CASSRRRADTATDTQYF	.	.	TRBV5-1	TRBJ2-3
TGTGCCAGCAGTTATGACAGAGGGGCCTCCAATCAGCCCCAGCATTTT	CASSYDRGASNQPQHF	.	many	TRBV28	TRBJ1-5
TGTGCCAGCATCGGGCAGGGAGGCGAAAAACTGTTTTTT	CASIGQGGEKLFF	.	.	TRBV6-1	TRBJ1-4
TGTGCCATCACCACGACTAGCGGGGGGGCCGATGAGCAGTTCTTC	CAITTTSGGADEQFF	TRBD2	many	TRBV10-3	TRBJ2-1
TGTGCCAGCAGCTTGGGCGGATTCACAGATACGCAGTATTTT	CASSLGGFTDTQYF	.	few	TRBV11-2	TRBJ2-3
TGTGCCACCCGAGTGACAGGGACTGGAAACACCATATATTTT	CATRVTGTGNTIYF	TRBD1	few	TRBV10-3	TRBJ1-3
TGTGCCAGCAGCCAGGAGCAGGGGAACACTGAAGCTTTCTTT	CASSQEQGNTEAFF	.	.	TRBV3-1	TRBJ1-1
TGTGCCAGCACCTTTGACTGGCTCTCGGATACGCAGTATTTT	CASTFDWLSDTQYF	.	many	TRBV6-5	TRBJ2-3
TGTGCCAGCAGTTCCCTCGGGGGCGGCCCTTACGAGCAGTACTTC	CASSSLGGGPYEQYF	.	few	TRBV12-3/TRBV12-4	TRBJ2-7
TGCAGCTTCATGAAGAGCGTCAGCTCCTACAATGAGCAGTTCTTC	CSFMKSVSSYNEQFF	.	many	TRBV29-1	TRBJ2-1
TGTGCCTGTAAGGGGGGTGGGACTGAAGCTTTCTTT	CACKGGGTEAFF	.	few	TRBV12-3/TRBV12-4	TRBJ1-1
TGCGCCAGCAGCTGGGGAGAGATAAACACCGGGGAGCTGTTTTTT	CASSWGEINTGELFF	.	few	TRBV5-1	TRBJ2-2
TGTGCCAGCAGTCCGGACAGGAGTAGCCATCAGCCCCAGCATTTT	CASSPDRSSHQPQHF	TRBD1	few	TRBV6-1	TRBJ1-5
TGTGCCAGCAGGGACCAGGGGGAGAATCAGCCCCAGCATTTT	CASRDQGENQPQHF	TRBD1	.	TRBV12-3/TRBV12-4	TRBJ1-5
TGCAGTGCTAGAAAGACATCGACAGGGCGGTGGCGCACTGAAGCTTTCTTT	CSARKTSTGRWRTEAFF	TRBD1	.	TRBV20-1	TRBJ1-1
TGTGCCTGGAGTGGGAAAGATACGCAGTATTTT	CAWSGKDTQYF	.	.	TRBV30	TRBJ2-3
TGTGCCAGCAGTTTAGAAGGGGGGGACAATCAGCCCCAGCATTTT	CASSLEGGDNQPQHF	.	few	TRBV12-3/TRBV12-4	TRBJ1-5
TGCAGCGTTGGGGGGCGCAATGAAAAACTGTTTTTT	CSVGGRNEKLFF	.	.	TRBV29-1	TRBJ1-4
TGTGCCAGCAGCGGAAATCAGGAAGGGGTCGAGTACGAGCAGTACTTC	CASSGNQEGVEYEQYF	.	.	TRBV28	TRBJ2-7
TGTGCCAGCAGTTACGGAGGGGGGAATGAAAAACTGTTTTTT	CASSYGGGNEKLFF	.	few	TRBV6-6	TRBJ1-4
TGCAGTGCTGCCCGTGGCGGGATTAACACTGAAGCTTTCTTT	CSAARGGINTEAFF	.	many	TRBV20-1	TRBJ1-1
TGTGCCAGCAGCTTCCGACAGGAGAATTCACCCCTCCACTTT	CASSFRQENSPLHF	.	.	TRBV7-9	TRBJ1-6